This record covers a single T cell receptor beta chain. This sample was included in a study of shared clonotypes between healthy human individuals. TCRdb keeps only in-frame clones here, not all; method: immunoSEQ multiplex PCR. The data show 330,000 or so clones, roughly 70% seen once. Sequenced input: memory CD4+ T cells sorted from blood. Subset: CD45RA-negative fraction. The TCR comes from a man aged 25-40 years in good health.

The CDR3 loop reads CASSQDNRGPAGNTIYF. DNA of the CDR3: TGCGCCAGCAGCCAAGATAATAGGGGGCCTGCTGGAAACACCATATATTTT. The chain employs TRBV4-1 and TRBJ1-3; 7 bases are shared with TRBD1. Germline V gene lookup returns CDR1 MGHRA and CDR2 YSYEKL. CDR3 size: 17 residues. Germline trimming cut 0 bases from V and 2 bases from J; bases unmatched to any gene: 7.